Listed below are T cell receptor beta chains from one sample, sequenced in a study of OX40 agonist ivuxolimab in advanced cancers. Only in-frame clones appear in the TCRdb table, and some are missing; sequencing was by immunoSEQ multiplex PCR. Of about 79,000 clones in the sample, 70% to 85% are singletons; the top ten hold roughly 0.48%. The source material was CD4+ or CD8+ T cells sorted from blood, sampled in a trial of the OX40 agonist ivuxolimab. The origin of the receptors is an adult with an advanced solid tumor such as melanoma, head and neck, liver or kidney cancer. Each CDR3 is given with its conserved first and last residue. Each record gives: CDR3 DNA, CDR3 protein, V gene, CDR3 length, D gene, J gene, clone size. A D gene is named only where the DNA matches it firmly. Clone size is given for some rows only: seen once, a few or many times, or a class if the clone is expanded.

CDR3 DNA: TGTGCCAGTAGTCTTCGGACAGAGGGCACCGGGGAGCTGTTTTTT
CDR3 protein: CASSLRTEGTGELFF
V gene: TRBV19
CDR3 length: 15
D gene: -
J gene: TRBJ2-2
clone size: -

CDR3 DNA: TGTGCCAGCAGCTGGGACAGGGGGCCGAGGGCTTTCTTT
CDR3 protein: CASSWDRGPRAFF
V gene: TRBV5-8
CDR3 length: 13
D gene: TRBD1
J gene: TRBJ1-1
clone size: -

CDR3 DNA: TGTGCCAGCAGTCTATCCTACAATCAGCCCCAGCATTTT
CDR3 protein: CASSLSYNQPQHF
V gene: TRBV27
CDR3 length: 13
D gene: -
J gene: TRBJ1-5
clone size: -

CDR3 DNA: TGTGCCATCAGTAATGGACAGAGTAGCAATCAGCCCCAGCATTTT
CDR3 protein: CAISNGQSSNQPQHF
V gene: TRBV10-3
CDR3 length: 15
D gene: -
J gene: TRBJ1-5
clone size: -

CDR3 DNA: TGCGCCAGCAGCTTGGCTGCTAGCGGGAACACCGGGGAGCTGTTTTTT
CDR3 protein: CASSLAASGNTGELFF
V gene: TRBV5-1
CDR3 length: 16
D gene: TRBD2
J gene: TRBJ2-2
clone size: -

CDR3 DNA: TGCACCACACTAGCCCACGAGCAGTACTTC
CDR3 protein: CTTLAHEQYF
V gene: TRBV1
CDR3 length: 10
D gene: -
J gene: TRBJ2-7
clone size: -

CDR3 DNA: TGTGCCAGCAGCTTGGACAGTGGAGCTGGAAACACCATATATTTT
CDR3 protein: CASSLDSGAGNTIYF
V gene: TRBV9
CDR3 length: 15
D gene: -
J gene: TRBJ1-3
clone size: -

CDR3 DNA: TGTGCCAGCAGTAGAACAGGGAGCAATCAGCCCCAGCATTTT
CDR3 protein: CASSRTGSNQPQHF
V gene: TRBV2
CDR3 length: 14
D gene: -
J gene: TRBJ1-5
clone size: -

CDR3 DNA: TGCACCAGCAGCCAAGAGCCCTGTCCGGGGGGGCCGACCTACGAGCAGTACTTC
CDR3 protein: CTSSQEPCPGGPTYEQYF
V gene: TRBV1
CDR3 length: 18
D gene: -
J gene: TRBJ2-7
clone size: -

CDR3 DNA: TGTGCCAGCTCAGGACGACAGGCAACTAATGAAAAACTGTTTTTT
CDR3 protein: CASSGRQATNEKLFF
V gene: TRBV18
CDR3 length: 15
D gene: -
J gene: TRBJ1-4
clone size: -

CDR3 DNA: TGTGCCAGCAGCTTTGACTCTGGAAACACCATATATTTT
CDR3 protein: CASSFDSGNTIYF
V gene: TRBV5-6
CDR3 length: 13
D gene: -
J gene: TRBJ1-3
clone size: -

CDR3 DNA: TGTGCCAGCTCACCAAGGGCGGGCAGCTCCTACGAGCAGTACTTC
CDR3 protein: CASSPRAGSSYEQYF
V gene: TRBV18
CDR3 length: 15
D gene: -
J gene: TRBJ2-7
clone size: once

CDR3 DNA: TGCGCCAGCAGCCCCACGGGGGCTGCCCTCTCGGGGGCCAACGTCCTGACTTTC
CDR3 protein: CASSPTGAALSGANVLTF
V gene: TRBV4-1
CDR3 length: 18
D gene: -
J gene: TRBJ2-6
clone size: -

CDR3 DNA: TGTGCCAGCAGCTTAAAGGCAGAAGAGACCCAGTACTTC
CDR3 protein: CASSLKAEETQYF
V gene: TRBV7-9
CDR3 length: 13
D gene: -
J gene: TRBJ2-5
clone size: -

CDR3 DNA: TGTGCCAGCAGCTTAGATCGCGGAGAAAAACTGTTTTTT
CDR3 protein: CASSLDRGEKLFF
V gene: TRBV11-2
CDR3 length: 13
D gene: -
J gene: TRBJ1-4
clone size: -

CDR3 DNA: TGTGCCAGCAGCTTAGCCACGGGACGGAATGAGCAGTTCTTC
CDR3 protein: CASSLATGRNEQFF
V gene: TRBV11-3
CDR3 length: 14
D gene: -
J gene: TRBJ2-1
clone size: -

CDR3 DNA: TGTGCCATCAGTGAGAGTCTAGCGGGAGGGCGGGAGTTCTTC
CDR3 protein: CAISESLAGGREFF
V gene: TRBV10-3
CDR3 length: 14
D gene: TRBD2
J gene: TRBJ2-1
clone size: -

CDR3 DNA: TGTGCCAGCAGCTTAGGCCAGGGTAATTATGAAAAACTGTTTTTT
CDR3 protein: CASSLGQGNYEKLFF
V gene: TRBV7-2
CDR3 length: 15
D gene: -
J gene: TRBJ1-4
clone size: once

CDR3 DNA: TGTGCCAGCACCCCGGCCCATCTAGCGGGGGCCTACGAGCAGTACTTC
CDR3 protein: CASTPAHLAGAYEQYF
V gene: TRBV28
CDR3 length: 16
D gene: TRBD2
J gene: TRBJ2-7
clone size: -

CDR3 DNA: TGTGCCAGCTCATCCGATCTTCAAGAGACCCAGTACTTC
CDR3 protein: CASSSDLQETQYF
V gene: TRBV18
CDR3 length: 13
D gene: -
J gene: TRBJ2-5
clone size: -

CDR3 DNA: TGTGCCAGCAGCTTCCCACTAGCGGGAGGATCTTACGAGCAGTACTTC
CDR3 protein: CASSFPLAGGSYEQYF
V gene: TRBV7-9
CDR3 length: 16
D gene: TRBD2
J gene: TRBJ2-7
clone size: -

CDR3 DNA: TGCAGCGTTCGGGACAGCCTCACCGGGGAGCTGTTTTTT
CDR3 protein: CSVRDSLTGELFF
V gene: TRBV29-1
CDR3 length: 13
D gene: TRBD1
J gene: TRBJ2-2
clone size: once

CDR3 DNA: TGTGCCAGTAGTAAGGACAGGCTCTACAATGAGCAGTTCTTC
CDR3 protein: CASSKDRLYNEQFF
V gene: TRBV19
CDR3 length: 14
D gene: TRBD1
J gene: TRBJ2-1
clone size: -

CDR3 DNA: TGTGCCATCAGTGAGGGGACTAGCGAGCTCGGCGGGCAGTATTTT
CDR3 protein: CAISEGTSELGGQYF
V gene: TRBV10-3
CDR3 length: 15
D gene: TRBD2
J gene: TRBJ2-3
clone size: once

CDR3 DNA: TGTGCCAGCAGCTTAGGGGATCGGCAGCCCCAGCATTTT
CDR3 protein: CASSLGDRQPQHF
V gene: TRBV7-2
CDR3 length: 13
D gene: -
J gene: TRBJ1-5
clone size: -

CDR3 DNA: TGTGCCAGCAGCTTAGCGAGGGTCTCGAAAACTAGCGCATATGAGCAGTTCTTC
CDR3 protein: CASSLARVSKTSAYEQFF
V gene: TRBV7-9
CDR3 length: 18
D gene: TRBD2
J gene: TRBJ2-1
clone size: -

CDR3 DNA: TGTGCTAGTGGTTTGGAGACTCGCACTGAAGCTTTCTTT
CDR3 protein: CASGLETRTEAFF
V gene: TRBV12-5
CDR3 length: 13
D gene: -
J gene: TRBJ1-1
clone size: -

CDR3 DNA: TGTGCCTGGAGTAGCAGGGGGCCCCTGCGAAACACCATATATTTT
CDR3 protein: CAWSSRGPLRNTIYF
V gene: TRBV30
CDR3 length: 15
D gene: TRBD1
J gene: TRBJ1-3
clone size: -

CDR3 DNA: TGTGCCAGCAGCTTCAAGGACAGGGGGAACTACGAGCAGTACTTC
CDR3 protein: CASSFKDRGNYEQYF
V gene: TRBV7-9
CDR3 length: 15
D gene: TRBD1
J gene: TRBJ2-7
clone size: once

CDR3 DNA: TGTGCCAGCAGCCCAGGGAGCCAGAACACTGAAGCTTTCTTT
CDR3 protein: CASSPGSQNTEAFF
V gene: TRBV7-2
CDR3 length: 14
D gene: -
J gene: TRBJ1-1
clone size: -

CDR3 DNA: TGCGCCAGCAGCTTGGGGACATACAATGAGCAGTTCTTC
CDR3 protein: CASSLGTYNEQFF
V gene: TRBV5-1
CDR3 length: 13
D gene: -
J gene: TRBJ2-1
clone size: -

CDR3 DNA: TGTGCCAGCAGCTTGGCTAGCGGGGGGACCTTCACAGATACGCAGTATTTT
CDR3 protein: CASSLASGGTFTDTQYF
V gene: TRBV5-4
CDR3 length: 17
D gene: TRBD2
J gene: TRBJ2-3
clone size: -

CDR3 DNA: TGTGCCAGCAGCTTATCAGGGTACTCCCAAGAGACCCAGTACTTC
CDR3 protein: CASSLSGYSQETQYF
V gene: TRBV7-2
CDR3 length: 15
D gene: -
J gene: TRBJ2-5
clone size: -

CDR3 DNA: TGCAGCGTCCGGAGACAGGGGGCGTCCGACGAGCAGTACTTC
CDR3 protein: CSVRRQGASDEQYF
V gene: TRBV29-1
CDR3 length: 14
D gene: TRBD1
J gene: TRBJ2-7
clone size: -

CDR3 DNA: TGCGCCAGCAGCTTGGAAGGGACAACGGGTGAAAAACTGTTTTTT
CDR3 protein: CASSLEGTTGEKLFF
V gene: TRBV5-1
CDR3 length: 15
D gene: -
J gene: TRBJ1-4
clone size: once

CDR3 DNA: TGCGCCAGCAGCTTCGGACAGGGGAGCACCGGGGAGCTGTTTTTT
CDR3 protein: CASSFGQGSTGELFF
V gene: TRBV5-1
CDR3 length: 15
D gene: TRBD1
J gene: TRBJ2-2
clone size: -

CDR3 DNA: TGTGCCAGCAGCGACCATGAGGGGGCGCGTACAGATACGCAGTATTTT
CDR3 protein: CASSDHEGARTDTQYF
V gene: TRBV7-3
CDR3 length: 16
D gene: TRBD1
J gene: TRBJ2-3
clone size: few

CDR3 DNA: TGTGCCAGCAGTTACTCGACTGGAAACTATGGCTACACCTTC
CDR3 protein: CASSYSTGNYGYTF
V gene: TRBV6-5
CDR3 length: 14
D gene: -
J gene: TRBJ1-2
clone size: -

CDR3 DNA: TGCGCCAGCAGCCAAGAATTCTCGAGCTCCTATAATTCACCCCTCCACTTT
CDR3 protein: CASSQEFSSSYNSPLHF
V gene: TRBV4-3
CDR3 length: 17
D gene: -
J gene: TRBJ1-6
clone size: -

CDR3 DNA: TGTGCCAGTCGCGGGCAGGAGACCCAGTACTTC
CDR3 protein: CASRGQETQYF
V gene: TRBV6-5
CDR3 length: 11
D gene: -
J gene: TRBJ2-5
clone size: -

CDR3 DNA: TGTGCCAGCAGTGAACCCCCCGGGGGAGGAATCGGGGAGCTGTTTTTT
CDR3 protein: CASSEPPGGGIGELFF
V gene: TRBV25-1
CDR3 length: 16
D gene: -
J gene: TRBJ2-2
clone size: -

CDR3 DNA: TGTGCCAGCAGCGTAGCTACAGGGGGCTTCAATGAGCAGTTCTTC
CDR3 protein: CASSVATGGFNEQFF
V gene: TRBV9
CDR3 length: 15
D gene: TRBD1
J gene: TRBJ2-1
clone size: -

CDR3 DNA: TGCGCCAGCAGCCACGGGACTAGCGCTACAGAGACCCAGTACTTC
CDR3 protein: CASSHGTSATETQYF
V gene: TRBV4-3
CDR3 length: 15
D gene: TRBD2
J gene: TRBJ2-5
clone size: few

CDR3 DNA: TGCAGCGTTCAAGAAAATAGCAATCAGCCCCAGCATTTT
CDR3 protein: CSVQENSNQPQHF
V gene: TRBV29-1
CDR3 length: 13
D gene: -
J gene: TRBJ1-5
clone size: -

CDR3 DNA: TGTGCCAGCAGCCGTTATACGGGAGTGAAGGGCGAGCAGTACTTC
CDR3 protein: CASSRYTGVKGEQYF
V gene: TRBV13
CDR3 length: 15
D gene: -
J gene: TRBJ2-7
clone size: once

CDR3 DNA: TGCAGCGTTGCCCCGACAGGGGGCGGTGAAAAACTGTTTTTT
CDR3 protein: CSVAPTGGGEKLFF
V gene: TRBV29-1
CDR3 length: 14
D gene: TRBD1
J gene: TRBJ1-4
clone size: few

CDR3 DNA: TGCGCCAGCAGCCCTGTGACTAGCGGGGGGGCAGATACGCAGTATTTT
CDR3 protein: CASSPVTSGGADTQYF
V gene: TRBV5-1
CDR3 length: 16
D gene: TRBD2
J gene: TRBJ2-3
clone size: -

CDR3 DNA: TGTGCCAGCTCAGTGGCGACAGTAATGAACACTGAAGCTTTCTTT
CDR3 protein: CASSVATVMNTEAFF
V gene: TRBV18
CDR3 length: 15
D gene: -
J gene: TRBJ1-1
clone size: -

CDR3 DNA: TGCGCCAGCAGCCCGCGGACTAGCGGGGGTGGCTCCTACAATGAGCAGTTCTTC
CDR3 protein: CASSPRTSGGGSYNEQFF
V gene: TRBV4-3
CDR3 length: 18
D gene: TRBD2
J gene: TRBJ2-1
clone size: -

CDR3 DNA: TGCGCCAGCAGCTCACAGGGCTCCTACGAGCAGTACTTC
CDR3 protein: CASSSQGSYEQYF
V gene: TRBV5-1
CDR3 length: 13
D gene: -
J gene: TRBJ2-7
clone size: -

CDR3 DNA: TGTGCCAGCAGTGGGACTAGCGGGGCTCTCTACGAGCAGTACTTC
CDR3 protein: CASSGTSGALYEQYF
V gene: TRBV2
CDR3 length: 15
D gene: TRBD2
J gene: TRBJ2-7
clone size: -

CDR3 DNA: TGTGCCAGCAGCCAAGGGGAAGGAACCTACGAGCAGTACTTC
CDR3 protein: CASSQGEGTYEQYF
V gene: TRBV4-2
CDR3 length: 14
D gene: -
J gene: TRBJ2-7
clone size: -

CDR3 DNA: TGTGCCAGCAGTTACCCACTGGACCCCGACAGGGAACGGACCTACGAGCAGTACTTC
CDR3 protein: CASSYPLDPDRERTYEQYF
V gene: TRBV28
CDR3 length: 19
D gene: TRBD1
J gene: TRBJ2-7
clone size: -